The 18 T cell receptor beta chains presented below share a single source sample, sequenced in a study of beta chain features in type 1 diabetes. Expressed TCRB transcripts were sequenced, since all the RNA that had been isolated was reverse transcribed. The protocol was immunoSEQ multiplex PCR, while the TCRdb copy is restricted to in-frame clones and leaves out a portion. The top ten clones hold 2% to 3% of a sample with 52,000 or so clones, roughly half of them seen once. Whole-study findings and limits: Shortening of TCRB CDR3s, moderate but significant, appeared in all four CD4+ subsets of Type 1 diabetes patients.

The antigens these receptors bind are not known. The sequenced sample consisted of Tregs from blood. The receptor set was obtained from a woman aged 40 to 50 with type 1 diabetes.

This clone was counted between two and nine times. The chain has TRBV7-2 and TRBJ2-7, with 8 bases fitting TRBD2. V was pared by 2 bases and J by 1 base, with 4 bases of the junction left unmatched. The germline gives CDR1 SGHTA, CDR2 FQGNSA. This CDR3 comprises 15 residues. The CDR3 sequence: CASSLIAGPSYEQYF. DNA of the CDR3: TGTGCCAGCAGCTTAATAGCGGGGCCTTCCTACGAGCAGTACTTC. The whole variable domain, remainder taken from reference TRBV7-2 and TRBJ2-7, is GAGVSQSPSNKVTEKGKDVELRCDPISGHTALYWYRQSLGQGLEFLIYFQGNSAPDKSGLPSDRFSAERTGGSVSTLTIQRTQQEDSAVYLCASSLIAGPSYEQYFGPGTRLTVT.

This rearrangement joins TRBV5-1 to TRBJ1-2; TRBD1 aligns across 7 bases. The CDR3 consists of 15 residues. V was clipped by 4 bases and J by 0 bases; unmatched bases: 6. Per the germline V gene, CDR1 is SGHRS and CDR2 is YFSETQ. The CDR3 DNA is TGCGCCAGCAGCGCGGGACAGCAAGCTAACTATGGCTACACCTTC. This sequence encodes CASSAGQQANYGYTF.

This clone was seen a handful of times. Other nucleotide sequences in the sample specify the same CDR3. V usage is TRBV7-9 and J usage is TRBJ1-2; perhaps TRBD1 as D (6 bases). Germline V gene data show CDR1 as SEHNR and CDR2 as FQNEAQ (reference sequence). The CDR3 consists of 14 residues. Trimming removed 5 bases from V and 0 bases from J, with 10 bases in between. The CDR3 spells CASSLGQANYGYTF. The CDR3 DNA reads as TGTGCCAGCAGCCTGGGACAAGCTAACTATGGCTACACCTTC.

This clone was counted only a few times. The chain carries TRBV28 and TRBJ1-1; 10 bases align to TRBD1. Germline loops: CDR1 MDHEN, CDR2 SYDVKM. This CDR3 spans 15 amino acids. V shed 6 bases, J shed 5 bases, and the junction held 9 bases outside the gene matches. The CDR3 coding sequence is TGTGCCAGCAGCACTACGACAGGGGGCGCGACTGAAGCTTTCTTT. This encodes CASSTTTGGATEAFF.

This clone has only one observation. The CDR3 protein is CASSSDREGQPQHF. The CDR3 DNA sequence: TGTGCCAGCAGCTCGGACAGGGAGGGTCAGCCCCAGCATTTT. This chain links TRBV28 with TRBJ1-5; TRBD1 agrees at 8 bases. V shed 6 bases, J shed 6 bases, and the junction held 7 bases outside the gene matches. Looked up from germline, CDR1 is MDHEN and CDR2 is SYDVKM. There are 14 residues in the CDR3. The whole variable domain, filled in from reference TRBV28 and TRBJ1-5, reads DVKVTQSSRYLVKRTGEKVFLECVQDMDHENMFWYRQDPGLGLRLIYFSYDVKMKEKGDIPEGYSVSREKKERFSLILESASTNQTSMYLCASSSDREGQPQHFGDGTRLSIL.

This chain connects TRBV7-2 to TRBJ1-3; 7 bases map to TRBD1. The germline V gene encodes CDR1 SGHTA and CDR2 FQGNSA. The CDR3 has 15 amino acids. With V trimmed by 5 bases and J by 4 bases, 8 bases remained unmatched. CDR3 DNA sequence: TGTGCCAGCAGCGTCCAGGGGGGTGAGGGAAACACCATATATTTT. It is translated as CASSVQGGEGNTIYF.

CDR3 loop: CASSPSGIQTQYF. CDR3 in DNA: TGCGCCAGCAGCCCCTCAGGGATACAGACCCAGTACTTC. This chain uses TRBV4-1 with TRBJ2-5; D is perhaps TRBD1 (5 bases). Looked up from germline, CDR1 is MGHRA and CDR2 is YSYEKL. V gave up 4 bases and J gave up 6 bases, with 12 bases separating them. CDR3 size: 13 residues.

The chain recombines TRBV19 with TRBJ1-6, with D uncertain. Germline assignment: CDR1 LNHDA and CDR2 SQIVND (reference sequence). V lost 3 bases and J lost 3, with 12 bases in between. The CDR3 loop spans 16 amino acids. The CDR3 here is CASSMGGSIYNSPLHF. As DNA, the CDR3 is TGTGCCAGTAGTATGGGAGGGTCCATCTATAATTCACCCCTCCACTTT.

This clone was counted a few times. This chain connects TRBV5-1 to TRBJ1-1; TRBD1 might be the D (6 bases). V lost 0 bases, J lost 8 bases, and 17 bases lay in between. The CDR3 is 15 amino acids. Germline V gene sequence: CDR1 SGHRS, CDR2 YFSETQ. The CDR3 loop reads CASSLAGQNHLEAFF. The CDR3 DNA follows: TGCGCCAGCAGCTTGGCAGGACAGAACCACTTGGAAGCTTTCTTT.

The J gene is TRBJ1-1, the V gene TRBV30; the D is unclear. V gave up 1 base and J gave up 11 bases, with 11 bases separating them. Germline CDR1 GTSNPN, CDR2 SVGIG (reference sequence). The CDR3 covers 11 residues. The CDR3 nucleotides are TGTGCCTGGAGTGACAGTGGGCAGGCTTTCTTT. It encodes CAWSDSGQAFF.

The V call is TRBV2, the J call TRBJ1-1; D is possibly TRBD1 (6 bases). CDR1 SNHLY and CDR2 FYNNEI come from the germline V gene. This CDR3 region has 13 residues. Trimming cost V 9 bases and J 0 bases, with 11 bases left between them. The chain's CDR3 is CASEQGLNTEAFF. Written as DNA, the CDR3 is TGTGCCAGTGAACAGGGACTGAACACTGAAGCTTTCTTT.

This clone was seen a handful of times. The chain uses TRBV29-1 and TRBJ1-1; TRBD1 matches 7 bases. Per germline, CDR1 SQVTM and CDR2 ANQGSEA. The length of the CDR3 is 12 residues. Unmatched junction bases numbered 10, after V lost 4 bases and J lost 11 bases. The CDR3 bases are TGCAGCGTTGGTCCTACAGGGGCGGAGGCTTTCTTT. Translation gives CSVGPTGAEAFF.

The chain recombines TRBV7-9 with TRBJ2-1; 13 nucleotides match TRBD2. The trim removed 3 bases at V and 7 bases at J, leaving 12 bases unmatched. The CDR3 loop spans 18 amino acids. Germline assignment: CDR1 SEHNR and CDR2 FQNEAQ (reference sequence). CDR3 sequence reads: CASSFGTSGVVLENEQFF. CDR3 DNA: TGTGCCAGCAGCTTCGGGACTAGCGGGGTGGTTTTAGAAAATGAGCAGTTCTTC.

This clone was observed once. The chain employs TRBV29-1 and TRBJ1-2; D remains ambiguous. CDR3 size: 14 residues. Germline values: CDR1 SQVTM, CDR2 ANQGSEA. Trimming stripped 0 bases from V and 5 bases from J, with 13 bases between. This CDR3 reads CSVEDLSSGYGYTF. The CDR3 DNA reads as TGCAGCGTTGAAGATCTGTCGTCAGGTTATGGCTACACCTTC. Supplemented by reference TRBV29-1 and TRBJ1-2, the full variable domain reads SAVISQKPSRDICQRGTSLTIQCQVDSQVTMMFWYRQQPGQSLTLIATANQGSEATYESGFVIDKFPISRPNLTFSTLTVSNMSPEDSSIYLCSVEDLSSGYGYTFGSGTRLTVV.

V gene TRBV4-1 combines with J gene TRBJ1-1; 8 bases line up with TRBD1. The V gene end was trimmed by 4 bases and the J gene end by 4 bases; junction bases not matched to a gene: 2. Germline V lookup: CDR1 MGHRA, CDR2 YSYEKL. This CDR3 is built from 13 residues. The CDR3 coding sequence is TGCGCCAGCAGCCGGACAGGGACCACTGAAGCTTTCTTT. It codes for CASSRTGTTEAFF.

By proportion, this clone is medium-sized (0.01 to 0.1%). The genes are TRBV5-4 and TRBJ2-7; 7 bases agree with TRBD1. The V segment lost 5 bases and the J segment 5 bases; nucleotides outside the gene matches: 1. CDR1 is SGHNT and CDR2 is YYREEE in the germline V gene (reference sequence). The CDR3 loop spans 11 amino acids. CDR3 sequence (DNA): TGTGCCAGCAGTACAGGGGACGAGCAGTACTTC. It yields the protein CASSTGDEQYF.

This clone appeared once. The germline gene is not matched at one end of the junction; a read error may be the cause. CDR3 residues: CASSLGQTFEETQYF. CDR3 coding DNA: TGTGCTAGCAGCCTGGGACAGACCTTCGAAGAGACCCAGTACTTC. The rearrangement joins TRBV7-7 to TRBJ2-5, with 7 bases fitting TRBD1. Germline loops: CDR1 SSHAT, CDR2 FNYEAQ (reference sequence). The CDR3 consists of 15 residues.

The chain links TRBV10-3 to TRBJ2-1; TRBD2 matches at 7 bases. CDR1 and CDR2 from the germline V gene are ENHRY and SYGVKD. V gave up 8 bases and J gave up 10 bases; unmatched junction bases: 11. This CDR3 is built from 13 residues. This chain's CDR3 is CAIGQGREEEQFF. In nucleotides, the CDR3 is TGTGCCATCGGCCAGGGACGGGAGGAGGAGCAGTTCTTC.